This T cell receptor (beta chain) was recovered during a study of graft-versus-host responses after intestinal transplantation. On this clone: Its antigen is still unknown.

Assay used: immunoSEQ multiplex PCR; TCRdb lists only in-frame clones, some missing. This table holds about 93,000 clones, 85% to 95% found once. Germline V CDR1 and CDR2: LNHNV, YYDKDF (reference sequence). With 0 bases clipped from V and 3 bases from J, the junction kept 8 bases outside the gene matches. The CDR3 covers 17 residues. The sample here was unstimulated CD8+ T cells sorted from spleen or lymph node cells, taken before intestinal transplant. The receptor comes from a human donor who received an intestinal transplant. V is TRBV15 and J is TRBJ1-5; 7 positions agree with TRBD1. The CDR3 region is CATSRELGQLNNQPQHF. The CDR3 DNA follows: TGTGCCACCAGCAGAGAGTTGGGACAGCTAAACAATCAGCCCCAGCATTTT. Full variable domain (outside the CDR3, taken from reference TRBV15 and TRBJ1-5): DAMVIQNPRYQVTQFGKPVTLSCSQTLNHNVMYWYQQKSSQAPKLLFHYYDKDFNNEADTPDNFQSRRPNTSFCFLDIRSPGLGDTAMYLCATSRELGQLNNQPQHFGDGTRLSIL.